Each of the 11 T cell receptor beta chains below was sequenced from the same sample in a study of OX40 agonist ivuxolimab in advanced cancers. Assay used: immunoSEQ multiplex PCR; TCRdb lists only in-frame clones, some missing. In the table there are approximately 84,000 clones, just over 85% of which are singletons. The sequenced sample was CD4+ or CD8+ T cells sorted from blood, obtained in a trial of the OX40 agonist ivuxolimab. The receptors come from an adult with an advanced solid tumor such as melanoma, head and neck, liver or kidney cancer.

Remarks on this clone: One end of the junction fails to match germline, which may point to a read error. This rearrangement joins TRBV20-1 to TRBJ1-6; 10 nucleotides agree with TRBD1. The germline V gene has CDR1 DFQATT and CDR2 SNEGSKA (reference sequence). This CDR3 region has 11 residues. CDR3 in DNA: TGCAGTGCTAGAACACTGGACAGGGGGGTATTT. Its translation: CSARTLDRGVF.

The chain is built from TRBV19 and TRBJ2-2; D may be TRBD2 (5 bases). This CDR3 comprises 13 residues. Germline CDR1 and CDR2: LNHDA and SQIVND (reference sequence). V was cut by 5 bases and J by 7 bases, with 11 bases left in between. CDR3 protein: CASSVGSHGELFF. The CDR3 DNA reads TGTGCCAGTAGTGTGGGGAGTCACGGGGAGCTGTTTTTT.

V usage is TRBV5-1 and J usage is TRBJ1-2, with 9 bases lining up with TRBD1. Trimming cost V 0 bases and J 14 bases; bases outside gene matches: 8. CDR1 is SGHRS and CDR2 is YFSETQ in the germline V gene. There are 13 residues in the CDR3. CDR3 residues: CASSLGDRAAWTF. In DNA, the CDR3 is TGCGCCAGCAGCTTGGGGGACAGGGCCGCATGGACCTTC.

V gene TRBV5-1 combines with J gene TRBJ2-7, with 7 bases lining up with TRBD2. Unmatched junction bases numbered 5, after V lost 5 bases and J lost 0 bases. CDR1 SGHRS and CDR2 YFSETQ come from the germline V gene. The CDR3 spans 14 residues. The CDR3 loop is CASRRGEGSYEQYF. In DNA form, the CDR3 reads TGCGCCAGCAGACGTGGGGAGGGCTCCTACGAGCAGTACTTC.

The chain carries TRBV7-9 and TRBJ2-5, with D perhaps being TRBD1 or TRBD2 (5 bases each). Trimming removed 5 bases at V and 2 bases at J, with 12 bases between. The CDR3 is 14 amino acids. Germline V gives CDR1 SEHNR, CDR2 FQNEAQ (reference sequence). CDR3 DNA: TGTGCCAGCAGCAGGGGACGGATACAAGAGACCCAGTACTTC. It yields the protein CASSRGRIQETQYF.

The V and J genes are TRBV2 and TRBJ1-1; TRBD1 matches 8 bases. The junction had 2 bases not matched to a gene; V was cut back by 4 bases and J by 10 bases. There are 11 residues in the CDR3. Germline CDR1 and CDR2: SNHLY and FYNNEI. CDR3 bases: TGTGCCAGCAGTGTCGACAGGGGAGCTTTCTTT. Encoded protein: CASSVDRGAFF.

This chain uses TRBV13 with TRBJ1-2, with TRBD1 as a possible D gene (5 bases). The CDR3 loop spans 12 amino acids. The ends were cut back, 5 bases at V and 8 bases at J, with 12 bases in the middle. CDR1 is PRHDT, CDR2 FYEKMQ, per germline (reference sequence). The CDR3 sequence is CASSGTGYGYTF. The CDR3 DNA is TGTGCCAGCAGCGGGACGGGGTACGGCTACACCTTC. Combining the CDR3 with reference TRBV13 and TRBJ1-2 gives the whole variable domain AAGVIQSPRHLIKEKRETATLKCYPIPRHDTVYWYQQGPGQDPQFLISFYEKMQSDKGSIPDRFSAQQFSDYHSELNMSSLELGDSALYFCASSGTGYGYTFGSGTRLTVV.

The chain combines TRBV7-8 with TRBJ2-2, with D unresolved. V shed 5 bases and J shed 2 bases, with 6 bases lying between them. The CDR3 has 13 residues. Germline CDR1 and CDR2: SGHVS and FQNEAQ. In DNA form, the CDR3 reads TGTGCCAGCAGCGTACACAACACCGGGGAGCTGTTTTTT. The encoded protein is CASSVHNTGELFF. The full variable domain, completed using reference TRBV7-8 and TRBJ2-2, is GAGVSQSPRYKVAKRGQDVALRCDPISGHVSLFWYQQALGQGPEFLTYFQNEAQLDKSGLPSDRFFAERPEGSVSTLKIQRTQQEDSAVYLCASSVHNTGELFFGEGSRLTVL.

The J gene is TRBJ2-5, the V gene TRBV19, with TRBD1 matching 8 bases. The V and J ends lost 5 bases and 5 bases, in that order; junction bases with no gene match: 4. This CDR3 is built from 13 residues. In germline, CDR1 is LNHDA, CDR2 SQIVND (reference sequence). CDR3 in amino acids: CASSYYRGETQYF. The DNA of the CDR3 is TGTGCCAGTAGTTATTACAGGGGGGAGACCCAGTACTTC.

The genes are TRBV7-3 and TRBJ2-1, with 9 positions matching TRBD1. CDR3 size: 15 residues. Trimming took 2 bases from V and 8 from J; bases not matched to a gene: 7. Germline V gene sequence: CDR1 SGHTA, CDR2 FQGTGA. The CDR3: CASSLSGTGHDEQFF. DNA of the CDR3: TGTGCCAGCAGCTTATCCGGGACAGGGCATGATGAGCAGTTCTTC.

The CDR3 reads CASSKEGQRAYGYTF. DNA for the CDR3: TGTGCCAGCAGCAAAGAGGGCCAGAGAGCGTATGGCTACACCTTC. This chain links TRBV7-2 with TRBJ1-2; no reliable D call. The V gene's germline CDR1 is SGHTA and CDR2 FQGNSA. The CDR3 runs 15 residues. The V and J ends lost 5 bases and 5 bases respectively, with 18 bases between them.